Sequencing of this TCR beta chain was carried out in a study of cytomegalovirus exposure and HLA in healthy donors. Use of 60 Vbeta and 13 Jbeta primers characterized the PCR. TCRdb's copy holds only in-frame clones and misses some; the assay was immunoSEQ multiplex PCR. The sample contains roughly 140,000 clones, about 84% of which appear only once. Germline V CDR1 and CDR2: MNHEY, SMNVEV (reference sequence). The CDR3 is 14 residues long. Trimming took 2 bases from V and 6 from J, leaving 11 bases between them. This clone was seen a single time. The sample was PBMCs. The rearrangement joins TRBV27 to TRBJ1-5; D possibly corresponds to TRBD1 (5 bases). This clonotype was sampled from a male donor in good health and CMV-seronegative. The CDR3 protein is CASSLEVGAQPQHF. CDR3 sequence (DNA): TGTGCCAGCAGTTTAGAGGTTGGGGCTCAGCCCCAGCATTTT.